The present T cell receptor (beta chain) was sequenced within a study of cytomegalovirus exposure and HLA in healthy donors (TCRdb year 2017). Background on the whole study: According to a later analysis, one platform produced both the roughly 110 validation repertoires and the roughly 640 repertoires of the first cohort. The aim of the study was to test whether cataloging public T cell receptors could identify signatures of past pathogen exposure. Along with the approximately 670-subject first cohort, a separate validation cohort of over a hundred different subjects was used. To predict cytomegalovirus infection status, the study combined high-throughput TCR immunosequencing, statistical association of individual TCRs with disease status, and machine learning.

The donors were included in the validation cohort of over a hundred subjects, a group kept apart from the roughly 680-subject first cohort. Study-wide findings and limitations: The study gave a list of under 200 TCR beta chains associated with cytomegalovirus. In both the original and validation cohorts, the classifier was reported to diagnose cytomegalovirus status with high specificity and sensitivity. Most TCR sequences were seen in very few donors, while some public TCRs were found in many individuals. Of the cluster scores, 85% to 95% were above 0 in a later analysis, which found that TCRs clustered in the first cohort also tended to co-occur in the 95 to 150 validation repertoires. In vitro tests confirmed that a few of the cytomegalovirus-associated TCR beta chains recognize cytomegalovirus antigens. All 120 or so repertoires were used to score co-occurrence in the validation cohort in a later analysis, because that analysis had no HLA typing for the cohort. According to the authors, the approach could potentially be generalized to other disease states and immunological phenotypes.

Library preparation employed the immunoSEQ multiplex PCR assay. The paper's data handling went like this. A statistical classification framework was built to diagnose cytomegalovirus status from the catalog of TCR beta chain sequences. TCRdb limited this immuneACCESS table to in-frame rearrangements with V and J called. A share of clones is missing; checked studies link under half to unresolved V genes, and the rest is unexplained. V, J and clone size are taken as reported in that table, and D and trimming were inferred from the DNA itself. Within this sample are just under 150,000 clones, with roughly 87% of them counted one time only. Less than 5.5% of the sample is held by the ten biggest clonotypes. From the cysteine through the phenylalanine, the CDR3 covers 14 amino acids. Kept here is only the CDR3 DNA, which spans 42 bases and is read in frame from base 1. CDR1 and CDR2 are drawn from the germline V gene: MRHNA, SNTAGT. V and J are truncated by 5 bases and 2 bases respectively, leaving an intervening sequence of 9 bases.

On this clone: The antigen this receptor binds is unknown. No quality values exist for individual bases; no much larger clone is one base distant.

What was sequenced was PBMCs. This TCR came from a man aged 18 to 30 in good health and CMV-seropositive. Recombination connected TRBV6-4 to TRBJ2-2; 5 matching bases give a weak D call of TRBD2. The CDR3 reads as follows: CASSPDSNTGELFF. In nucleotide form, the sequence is TGTGCCAGCAGTCCGGACTCCAACACCGGGGAGCTGTTTTTT.